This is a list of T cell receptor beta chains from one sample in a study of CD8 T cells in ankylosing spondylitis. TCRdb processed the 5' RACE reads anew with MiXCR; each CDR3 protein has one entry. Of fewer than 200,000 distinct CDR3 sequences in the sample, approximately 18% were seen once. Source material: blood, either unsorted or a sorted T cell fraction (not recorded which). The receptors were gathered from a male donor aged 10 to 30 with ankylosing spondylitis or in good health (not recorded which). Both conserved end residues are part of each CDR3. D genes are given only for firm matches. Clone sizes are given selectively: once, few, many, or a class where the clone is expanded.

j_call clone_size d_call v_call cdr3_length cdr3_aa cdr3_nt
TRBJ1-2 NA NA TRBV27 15 CASRSRAGPHYGYTF TGTGCCAGCCGAAGTAGGGCAGGCCCTCACTATGGCTACACCTTC
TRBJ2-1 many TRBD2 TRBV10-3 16 CATSGGNSGRAFEQFF TGTGCCACCTCCGGAGGCAATAGCGGGAGGGCCTTTGAGCAGTTCTTC
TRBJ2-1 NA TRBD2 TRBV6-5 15 CASRQTSGRLNEQFF TGTGCCAGCAGGCAGACTAGCGGGAGGTTAAATGAGCAGTTCTTC
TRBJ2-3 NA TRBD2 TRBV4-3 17 CASSQDRTSGRAGTQYF TGCGCCAGCAGCCAAGATCGGACTAGCGGGAGGGCCGGTACGCAGTATTTT
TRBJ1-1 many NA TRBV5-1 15 CASSLGQTSNTEAFF TGCGCCAGCAGCTTGGGGCAAACATCGAACACTGAAGCTTTCTTT
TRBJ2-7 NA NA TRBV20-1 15 CSAREPTASLREQYF TGCAGTGCTAGAGAGCCGACAGCCTCCCTACGCGAGCAGTACTTC
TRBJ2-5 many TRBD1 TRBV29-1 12 CSARQGPETQYF TGCAGCGCTCGACAGGGTCCGGAGACCCAGTACTTC
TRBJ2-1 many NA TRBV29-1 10 CSGLRDEQFF TGCAGCGGCCTCCGAGATGAGCAGTTCTTC
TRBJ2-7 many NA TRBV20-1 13 CSARDRASYEQYF TGCAGTGCTAGAGACAGGGCATCCTACGAGCAGTACTTC
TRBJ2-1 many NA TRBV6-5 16 CASSLNPGLAFLEQFF TGTGCCAGCAGCCTGAATCCGGGACTCGCTTTTTTAGAGCAGTTCTTC